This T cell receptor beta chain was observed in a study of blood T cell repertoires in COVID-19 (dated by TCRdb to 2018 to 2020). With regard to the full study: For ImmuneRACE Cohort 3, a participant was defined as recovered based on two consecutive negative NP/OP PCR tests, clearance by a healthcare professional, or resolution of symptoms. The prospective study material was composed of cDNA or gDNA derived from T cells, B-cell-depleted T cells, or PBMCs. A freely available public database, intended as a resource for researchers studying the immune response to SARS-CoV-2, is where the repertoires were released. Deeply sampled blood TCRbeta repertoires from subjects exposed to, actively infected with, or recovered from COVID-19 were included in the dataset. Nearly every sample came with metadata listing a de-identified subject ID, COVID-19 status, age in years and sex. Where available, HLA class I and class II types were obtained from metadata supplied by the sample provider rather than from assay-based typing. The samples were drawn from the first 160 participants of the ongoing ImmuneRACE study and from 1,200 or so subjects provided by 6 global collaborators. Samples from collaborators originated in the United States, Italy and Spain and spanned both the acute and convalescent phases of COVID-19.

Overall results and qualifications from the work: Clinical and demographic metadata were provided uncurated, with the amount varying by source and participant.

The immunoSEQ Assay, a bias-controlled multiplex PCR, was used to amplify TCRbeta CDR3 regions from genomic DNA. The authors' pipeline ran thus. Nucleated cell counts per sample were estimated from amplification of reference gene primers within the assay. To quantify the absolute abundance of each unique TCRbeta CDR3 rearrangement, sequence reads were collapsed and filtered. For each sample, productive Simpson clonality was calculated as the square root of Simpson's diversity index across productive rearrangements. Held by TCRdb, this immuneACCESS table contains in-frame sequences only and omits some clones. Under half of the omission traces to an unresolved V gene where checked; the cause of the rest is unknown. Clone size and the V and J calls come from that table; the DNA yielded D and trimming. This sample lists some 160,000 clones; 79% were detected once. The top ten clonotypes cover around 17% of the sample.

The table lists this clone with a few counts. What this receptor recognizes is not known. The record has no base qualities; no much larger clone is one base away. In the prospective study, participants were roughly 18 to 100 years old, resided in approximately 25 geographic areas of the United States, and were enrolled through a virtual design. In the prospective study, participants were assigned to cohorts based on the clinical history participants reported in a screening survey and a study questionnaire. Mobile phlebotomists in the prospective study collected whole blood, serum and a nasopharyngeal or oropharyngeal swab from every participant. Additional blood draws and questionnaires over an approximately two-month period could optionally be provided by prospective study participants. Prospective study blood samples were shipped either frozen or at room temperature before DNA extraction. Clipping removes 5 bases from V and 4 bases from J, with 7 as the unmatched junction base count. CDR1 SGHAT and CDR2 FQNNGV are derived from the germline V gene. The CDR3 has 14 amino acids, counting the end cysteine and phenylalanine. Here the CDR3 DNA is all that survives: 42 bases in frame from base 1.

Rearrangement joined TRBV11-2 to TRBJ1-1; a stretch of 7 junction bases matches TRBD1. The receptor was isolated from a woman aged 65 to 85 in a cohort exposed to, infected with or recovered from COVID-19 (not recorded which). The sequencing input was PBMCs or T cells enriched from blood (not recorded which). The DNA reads TGTGCCAGCAGCCTCGGAGGGGGCGGCACTGAAGCTTTCTTT. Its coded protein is CASSLGGGGTEAFF. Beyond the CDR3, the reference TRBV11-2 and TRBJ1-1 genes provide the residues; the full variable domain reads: EAGVAQSPRYKIIEKRQSVAFWCNPISGHATLYWYQQILGQGPKLLIQFQNNGVVDDSQLPKDRFSAERLKGVDSTLKIQPAKLEDSAVYLCASSLGGGGTEAFFGQGTRLTVV.